This record looks at one T cell receptor beta chain sequence and its context. As yet, its antigen is unknown. This record comes from a study of cytomegalovirus exposure and HLA in healthy donors. Turning to the study itself: Across under 450 genotyped donors, about 86% landed in the Caucasian-associated ancestry cluster. General study results and limits: In a later analysis, most CMV-associated TCR beta chains appeared HLA-restricted. Based on reports, TCR beta sequences accurately predicted HLA-A and HLA-B alleles for most subjects.

Germline V gene sequence: CDR1 LNHDA, CDR2 SQIVND (reference sequence). Trimming shortened V by 5 bases and J by 2 bases, and 15 bases separated the two germline ends. This CDR3 region has 15 residues. A multiplex PCR was run with 60 Vbeta primers and 13 Jbeta primers. Profiled with immunoSEQ multiplex PCR; TCRdb holds only in-frame clones, not every one. The table has more than 90,000 clones, around 83% seen once. The rearrangement uses TRBV19 and TRBJ2-5; TRBD1 might be the D (6 bases). The sequenced material came from PBMCs. The clonotype was recovered from a man aged 30 to 45 in good health and CMV-seronegative. The CDR3 DNA reads as TGTGCCAGTAGTTGGGCCCGGACAGAACAAGAGACCCAGTACTTC. Translation: CASSWARTEQETQYF.